This T cell receptor beta chain originates from a study of shared clonotypes between healthy human individuals. Study as a whole: A couple of women and three men aged 18 to 49 made up the donors.

Deep-level assay runs were performed. Some clones are missing from TCRdb's copy, which holds only in-frame ones; the method was immunoSEQ multiplex PCR. The table has about 490,000 clones, approximately 80% seen once. The sample consisted of PBMCs. The sequence derives from a woman in her 40s in good health. Some clones in this sample may be carry-over from other donors' samples.

This chain's CDR3 is CASSLRLAGGSYNEQFF. CDR3 DNA sequence: TGTGCCAGCAGTTTACGACTAGCAGGAGGATCCTACAATGAGCAGTTCTTC. This chain links TRBV28 with TRBJ2-1; 7 bases fit TRBD2. Germline trimming cut 2 bases from V and 1 base from J; bases unmatched to any gene: 8. The CDR3 has 17 amino acids. The germline gives CDR1 MDHEN, CDR2 SYDVKM.